This is a list of T cell receptor beta chains from one sample in a study of blood T cell repertoires in COVID-19. This table comes from immunoSEQ multiplex PCR, and its TCRdb copy is limited to in-frame clones, with some not included. The sample includes just over 250,000 clones, about 90% seen only once; the top ten take under 3%. The sample consisted of peripheral blood. These receptors all come from a person aged 18 to 30 with COVID-19, enrolled during active disease. Each CDR3 is given with its conserved first and last residue. The D gene is left open where the match is weak. The size entry is marked missing in some rows and otherwise reads once, few, many or a size class.

size,length,J,D,V,DNA,CDR3
.,14,TRBJ2-7,TRBD1,TRBV7-6,TGTGCCAGCAGCTCTGGGACAGGGGGCTACGAGCAGTACTTC,CASSSGTGGYEQYF
.,16,TRBJ2-5,TRBD1,TRBV6-5,TGTGCCAGCAGTTTAACCGGGACAGGGGGCCGAGAGACCCAGTACTTC,CASSLTGTGGRETQYF
.,16,TRBJ1-1,.,TRBV4-1,TGCGCCAGCACAGCCTCAGACAATTACATGAACACTGAAGCTTTCTTT,CASTASDNYMNTEAFF
.,16,TRBJ2-1,TRBD2,TRBV27,TGTGCCAGCAGTTTATCGAGGACTAGCGGATACAATGAGCAGTTCTTC,CASSLSRTSGYNEQFF
.,15,TRBJ1-2,TRBD1,TRBV4-2,TGTGCCAGCAGCCAAGAAGGGACAGGAGGGAGCGGCTACACCTTC,CASSQEGTGGSGYTF
.,15,TRBJ1-4,.,TRBV27,TGTGCCAGCAGTTACCGGGGGACGACTAATGAAAAACTGTTTTTT,CASSYRGTTNEKLFF
once,13,TRBJ2-7,.,TRBV18,TGTGCCAGCTCACCCTCCAGGTCCTACGAGCAGTACTTC,CASSPSRSYEQYF
many,20,TRBJ2-7,TRBD1,TRBV7-7,TGTGCCAGCAGCTCCCTATCGGGACAGGGGGAGAATATACGCTCCTACGAGCAGTACTTC,CASSSLSGQGENIRSYEQYF
.,16,TRBJ2-3,.,TRBV27,TGTGCCAGCAGTTTCGGGCGGAGGGACCCCACAGATACGCAGTATTTT,CASSFGRRDPTDTQYF
.,15,TRBJ2-2,.,TRBV19,TGTGCCAGTAGGTCATTCCAGGGTGGGACCGGGGAGCTGTTTTTT,CASRSFQGGTGELFF
.,19,TRBJ1-2,.,TRBV9,TGTGCCAGCAGCAAGACTGAAACCCCTCATTCACCCTCCTACTATGGCTACACCTTC,CASSKTETPHSPSYYGYTF
.,15,TRBJ1-1,TRBD1,TRBV14,TGTGCCAGCAGTCTATCAGGGCAGGGGGCTCATGAAGCTTTCTTT,CASSLSGQGAHEAFF
.,16,TRBJ1-5,.,TRBV27,TGTGCCAGCAGTTCCGTCGCGGGTACCATCAATCAGCCCCAGCATTTT,CASSSVAGTINQPQHF
.,16,TRBJ2-3,TRBD2,TRBV7-2,TGTGCCAGCAGCTCGGGACTAGCGGGAGGCGCAGATACGCAGTATTTT,CASSSGLAGGADTQYF
.,12,TRBJ2-7,.,TRBV4-2,TGTGCCAGCAGCCTTTCGGGCTACGAGCAGTACTTC,CASSLSGYEQYF
.,13,TRBJ2-5,.,TRBV2,TGTGCCAGCAGTGACAGGGCAGGGGAGACCCAGTACTTC,CASSDRAGETQYF
.,15,TRBJ1-3,TRBD1,TRBV7-9,TGTGCCAGCAGCTCTACCGGGACAGTGGGAAACACCATATATTTT,CASSSTGTVGNTIYF
.,14,TRBJ1-6,.,TRBV19,TGTGCCAGTAGTATCGCGCTTGTCGGTTCACCCCTCCACTTT,CASSIALVGSPLHF
.,15,TRBJ2-1,.,TRBV13,TGTGCCAGCAGCAGTTCCGGGAACTCCTACAATGAGCAGTTCTTC,CASSSSGNSYNEQFF
.,15,TRBJ1-2,TRBD1,TRBV7-9,TGTGCCAGCAGCTTGCCCGACAGGGAAATCTATGGCTACACCTTC,CASSLPDREIYGYTF
.,14,TRBJ2-7,TRBD1,TRBV5-3,TGTGCCAGGAGGAGGGACAGGGAGCCCTACGAGCAGTACTTC,CARRRDREPYEQYF
few,13,TRBJ2-3,.,TRBV24-1,TGTGCCACCGGGGACTTCCTCACAGATACGCAGTATTTT,CATGDFLTDTQYF
.,15,TRBJ2-7,.,TRBV2,TGTGCCAGCAGTGAGGGCCAGGGGTCCCCCTACGAGCAGTACTTC,CASSEGQGSPYEQYF
.,16,TRBJ2-3,.,TRBV7-2,TGTGCCAGCAGCTTGTATGTAGCGCTAAGCACAGATACGCAGTATTTT,CASSLYVALSTDTQYF
.,13,TRBJ2-2,.,TRBV29-1,TGCAGCGTTGAAAGGACTGCCACCGGGGAGCTGTTTTTT,CSVERTATGELFF
.,14,TRBJ1-5,.,TRBV2,TGTGCCAGCCGAGGGGGTTATAGCAATCAGCCCCAGCATTTT,CASRGGYSNQPQHF
.,17,TRBJ1-2,.,TRBV7-2,TGTGCCAGCAGCTTAGCGGGTAGTGCGGGGATCAACTATGGCTACACCTTC,CASSLAGSAGINYGYTF
.,16,TRBJ2-2,TRBD2,TRBV5-1,TGCGCCAGCAGCTTACGACTAGCGGGAGGGACCGGGGAGCTGTTTTTT,CASSLRLAGGTGELFF
.,16,TRBJ1-1,TRBD1,TRBV5-1,TGCGCCAGCAGCGCCCCGGGACAGGGAGTAAGCACTGAAGCTTTCTTT,CASSAPGQGVSTEAFF
.,15,TRBJ2-7,.,TRBV2,TGTGCCAGCAGTGAAGGAACTAGTGGGCTACACGAGCAGTACTTC,CASSEGTSGLHEQYF
.,16,TRBJ2-2,TRBD1,TRBV24-1,TGTGCCACCAGTGACCCGGACAGGGGGCCCACCGGGGAGCTGTTTTTT,CATSDPDRGPTGELFF
.,16,TRBJ2-7,TRBD1,TRBV4-1,TGCGCCAGCAGCCGGGGGACAGGGGGATCGGGCTACGAGCAGTACTTC,CASSRGTGGSGYEQYF
.,14,TRBJ1-1,.,TRBV6-1,TGTGCCAGCAGTGAAGTAGGGGGGAACACTGAAGCTTTCTTT,CASSEVGGNTEAFF
.,15,TRBJ1-1,TRBD1,TRBV5-1,TGCGCCAGCAGCTTGGGGACAGGCTTGAACACTGAAGCTTTCTTT,CASSLGTGLNTEAFF
.,12,TRBJ2-3,.,TRBV7-9,TGTGCCAGCAGCCCCACGGGGGATACGCAGTATTTT,CASSPTGDTQYF
.,14,TRBJ2-7,TRBD1,TRBV27,TGTGCCAGCAGGGCCCGGACAGGGCCCTACGAGCAGTACTTC,CASRARTGPYEQYF
.,15,TRBJ2-3,TRBD1,TRBV15,TGTGCCACCAGCATCGAGGGGGCTGACACAGATACGCAGTATTTT,CATSIEGADTDTQYF
.,17,TRBJ2-3,TRBD2,TRBV28,TGTGCCAGCAGTTTAGAGCTAGCGGGATCTAGCACAGATACGCAGTATTTT,CASSLELAGSSTDTQYF
.,16,TRBJ1-2,.,TRBV5-1,TGCGCCAGCAGCTTGGACAGGGACGGTGCTAACTATGGCTACACCTTC,CASSLDRDGANYGYTF
.,21,TRBJ1-5,TRBD1,TRBV4-1,TGCGCCAGCAGCCCGGACCCCGGGACAGTACCCTCCGTATATAGCAATCAGCCCCAGCATTTT,CASSPDPGTVPSVYSNQPQHF
.,11,TRBJ1-2,.,TRBV7-7,TGTGCCAGCCCCAGGGTCGAAGGCTACACCTTC,CASPRVEGYTF
few,12,TRBJ2-7,.,TRBV27,TGTGCCATTCTCAGCCCAGGGCGCGAGCAGTACTTC,CAILSPGREQYF
once,11,TRBJ2-3,.,TRBV15,TGTGCCACCAGCAGTTCCAGTACGCAGTATTTT,CATSSSSTQYF
.,14,TRBJ2-7,.,TRBV3-1/TRBV3-2,TGTGCCAGCAGCCAAGATCACACATCCTACGAGCAGTACTTC,CASSQDHTSYEQYF
.,18,TRBJ1-6,.,TRBV28,TGTGCCAGCAGTTTCGCACGACATATGAGCTCCTATAATTCACCCCTCCACTTT,CASSFARHMSSYNSPLHF
once,14,TRBJ1-5,.,TRBV19,TGTGCCAGCAGCCCAAAGGGGTATCATCAGCCCCAGCATTTT,CASSPKGYHQPQHF
.,14,TRBJ2-7,TRBD2,TRBV6-5,TGTGCCAGCAGGGGACTAGCGGGATACAACGAGCAGTACTTC,CASRGLAGYNEQYF
.,14,TRBJ2-7,TRBD2,TRBV28,TGTGCCAGCGGTTATAGCGGGAGTCCCCTCGAGCAGTACTTC,CASGYSGSPLEQYF
.,14,TRBJ1-4,.,TRBV28,TGTGCCAGCAGCGCCCCGGGGGAGGGTCCAAAACTGTTTTTT,CASSAPGEGPKLFF
.,16,TRBJ1-3,.,TRBV27,TGTGCCAGCAAGAGCAGGGGCGCTAACTCTGGAAACACCATATATTTT,CASKSRGANSGNTIYF
.,16,TRBJ2-1,TRBD1,TRBV4-3,TGCGCCAGCAGCCAAGATTCCGGGCAGGGGGCGTATGAGCAGTTCTTC,CASSQDSGQGAYEQFF
.,16,TRBJ1-2,.,TRBV9,TGTGCCAGCAGCGTAGGGGTGGGGGCGCTTAACTATGGCTACACCTTC,CASSVGVGALNYGYTF